One and the same sample provided the 8 T cell receptor beta chains below, sequenced in a study of CD8 T cells in ankylosing spondylitis. In TCRdb, the 5' RACE reads were re-called with MiXCR into one record per CDR3 protein. The sample includes hundreds of thousands of distinct CDR3 sequences, around 7.8% of them seen just once. Source material: blood, either unsorted or a sorted T cell fraction (not recorded which). These receptors all come from a male donor with ankylosing spondylitis or in good health (not recorded which).

This clonotype was recorded a few times. This chain links TRBV10-3 with TRBJ1-1; weak D call: TRBD1 (5 bases). With 10 bases removed from V and 0 bases from J, the gap between germline ends came to 15 bases. The CDR3 is 14 amino acids. The V gene's germline CDR1 is ENHRY and CDR2 SYGVKD. The CDR3 loop is CATRARQLNTEAFF. The CDR3 nucleotides read TGTGCCACTCGCGCCAGACAGTTGAACACTGAAGCTTTCTTT.

This clonotype was recorded many times. The rearrangement links TRBV5-1 to TRBJ2-1; TRBD1 agrees at 9 bases. J was trimmed by 6 bases and V by 4 bases; bases with no gene match: 5. This CDR3 has 14 residues. The V gene's germline CDR1 is SGHRS and CDR2 YFSETQ. DNA of the CDR3: TGCGCCAGCAGCGAACGGACAGGGGCCAATGAGCAGTTCTTC. Protein: CASSERTGANEQFF.

This chain uses TRBV12-3 or TRBV12-4 with TRBJ2-1; the match to TRBD2 covers 9 bases. The CDR3 is 19 residues long. V shed 4 bases and J 3 bases; nucleotides not matched to a gene: 16. This chain's CDR3 is CASSSLGGGSGSRYNEQFF. CDR3 bases: TGTGCCAGCAGTTCACTAGGGGGGGGTAGCGGGAGCCGCTACAATGAGCAGTTCTTC.

The chain combines TRBV7-2 with TRBJ2-7, with 8 bases identical to TRBD1. Germline V lookup: CDR1 SGHTA, CDR2 FQGNSA. The J segment lost 3 bases and the V segment lost 8 bases, leaving 6 bases of the junction unmatched. The CDR3 is 13 amino acids. The CDR3 sequence is CASGTGQVYEQYF. In DNA form, the CDR3 reads TGTGCCAGCGGGACGGGACAGGTCTACGAGCAGTACTTC.

This clonotype has at least ten counts. The rearrangement links TRBV20-1 to TRBJ2-3; 9 bases are shared with TRBD1. This CDR3 is built from 15 residues. CDR1 is DFQATT, CDR2 SNEGSKA, per germline (reference sequence). The V gene end was trimmed by 0 bases and the J gene end by 4 bases; junction bases not matched to a gene: 5. This CDR3 is CSARDMGQGPDTQYF. The DNA for the CDR3 is TGCAGTGCTAGAGATATGGGACAGGGCCCAGATACGCAGTATTTT.

This rearrangement joins TRBV20-1 to TRBJ1-4; the D gene is possibly TRBD1 (5 bases). The CDR3 extends over 16 amino acids. Trimming took 3 bases from V and 0 from J, leaving 14 bases between them. Looked up from germline, CDR1 is DFQATT and CDR2 is SNEGSKA (reference sequence). The CDR3, as DNA: TGCAGTGCTAGGCCAAAGTTAGGGGCAACTAATGAAAAACTGTTTTTT. This translates into CSARPKLGATNEKLFF.

At least ten counts were recorded for this clonotype. The chain combines TRBV20-1 with TRBJ2-1; 8 bases are shared with TRBD2. The CDR3 covers 16 residues. CDR1 DFQATT and CDR2 SNEGSKA come from the germline V gene (reference sequence). The junction had 7 bases not matched to a gene; V was cut back by 3 bases and J by 0 bases. The CDR3 sequence is CSARESGTSSYNEQFF. Here the CDR3 DNA reads TGCAGTGCTAGGGAGTCCGGGACTAGCTCCTACAATGAGCAGTTCTTC.

This clonotype was seen only a few times. V is TRBV20-1 and J is TRBJ2-2; D gene uncertain. The germline CDR1 and CDR2 sequences are DFQATT and SNEGSKA (reference sequence). Trimming cost V 5 bases and J 1 base, with 8 bases left between them. The CDR3 runs to 13 residues. The CDR3 coding sequence is TGCAGTGCTTTCCACCTGAACACCGGGGAGCTGTTTTTT. The encoded protein is CSAFHLNTGELFF.